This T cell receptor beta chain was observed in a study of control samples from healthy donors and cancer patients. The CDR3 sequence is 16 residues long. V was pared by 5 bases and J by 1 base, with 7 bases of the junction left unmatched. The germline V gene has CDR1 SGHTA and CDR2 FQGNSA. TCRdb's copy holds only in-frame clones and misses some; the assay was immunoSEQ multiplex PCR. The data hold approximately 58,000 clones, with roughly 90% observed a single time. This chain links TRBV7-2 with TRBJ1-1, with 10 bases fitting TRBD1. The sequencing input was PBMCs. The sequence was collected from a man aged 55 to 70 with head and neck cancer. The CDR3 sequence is CASSARQGAANTEAFF. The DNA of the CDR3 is TGTGCCAGCAGCGCCCGACAGGGGGCGGCGAACACTGAAGCTTTCTTT.